These 27 T cell receptor beta chains came from one sample sequenced in a study of cytomegalovirus exposure and HLA in healthy donors. Primers included in the PCR were 60 Vbeta and 13 Jbeta primers. The protocol was immunoSEQ multiplex PCR, while the TCRdb copy is restricted to in-frame clones and leaves out a portion. Altogether roughly 150,000 clones are present, about 70% being singletons, with the ten largest covering around 3%. Material for sequencing was PBMCs. The receptors stem from a male donor in good health and CMV-seronegative.

This clone came up many times. The V call is TRBV4-1, the J call TRBJ2-3; TRBD1 matches at 8 bases. The V gene end was trimmed by 2 bases and the J gene end by 10 bases; junction bases not matched to a gene: 5. This CDR3 comprises 13 residues. Germline-derived CDR1 and CDR2 are MGHRA and YSYEKL. CDR3: CASSQLYRGSQYF. The CDR3 DNA reads as TGCGCCAGCAGCCAATTGTACAGGGGGTCGCAGTATTTT.

This chain joins TRBV28 and TRBJ1-2, with D tentatively TRBD1 (5 bases). The CDR3 runs 14 residues. V was cut by 7 bases and J by 5 bases, with 17 bases left in between. Germline CDR1 is MDHEN and CDR2 is SYDVKM. CDR3 coding DNA: TGTGCCAGCACCCCGAGGACAACCGCTTATGGCTACACCTTC. Translation: CASTPRTTAYGYTF.

The rearrangement links TRBV28 to TRBJ1-5; tentative D call: TRBD1 (5 bases). Between the trimmed V and J ends, which lost 2 bases and 3 bases, there was a span of 8 bases. Germline V gives CDR1 MDHEN, CDR2 SYDVKM. The CDR3 sequence is 14 residues long. The CDR3: CASSLGAPNQPQHF. The CDR3, as DNA: TGTGCCAGCAGTTTAGGGGCCCCCAATCAGCCCCAGCATTTT.

The chain combines TRBV4-3 with TRBJ2-5; 7 nucleotides align to TRBD2. The end of the DNA aligns better with TRBJ2-7, so the J call may be wrong. Germline V gene sequence: CDR1 LGHNA, CDR2 YSLEER. There are 15 residues in the CDR3. The DNA of the CDR3 is TGCGCCAGCAGCCGTGCGGGCGGGAGTCGTTACGAGCAGTACTTC. This encodes CASSRAGGSRYEQYF.

V gene TRBV28 combines with J gene TRBJ2-7; 8 positions agree with TRBD2. V shed 9 bases, J shed 9 bases, and the junction held 7 bases outside the gene matches. Per the germline V gene, CDR1 is MDHEN and CDR2 is SYDVKM. The CDR3 is made up of 11 amino acids. The CDR3 nucleotides read TGTGCCAGTAGACGGGGGGGTGGGCAGTACTTC. It translates to CASRRGGGQYF. Drawing the rest from reference TRBV28 and TRBJ2-7, the complete variable domain is DVKVTQSSRYLVKRTGEKVFLECVQDMDHENMFWYRQDPGLGLRLIYFSYDVKMKEKGDIPEGYSVSREKKERFSLILESASTNQTSMYLCASRRGGGQYFGPGTRLTVT.

This clone occurred once. This chain joins TRBV5-1 and TRBJ1-1, with a possible D match to TRBD1 (5 bases). The CDR3 runs to 14 residues. Trimming left V 1 base short and J 5 bases short, with 12 bases between. CDR1 and CDR2 (germline): SGHRS, YFSETQ. The CDR3, as DNA: TGCGCCAGCAGCTTGAATTCCGGGGGGACTGAAGCTTTCTTT. This encodes CASSLNSGGTEAFF. Combining the CDR3 with reference TRBV5-1 and TRBJ1-1 gives the whole variable domain KAGVTQTPRYLIKTRGQQVTLSCSPISGHRSVSWYQQTPGQGLQFLFEYFSETQRNKGNFPGRFSGRQFSNSRSEMNVSTLELGDSALYLCASSLNSGGTEAFFGQGTRLTVV.

This clone turned up a few times. The genes are TRBV13 and TRBJ1-5; D is unclear. V gave up 5 bases and J gave up 4 bases, with 9 bases separating them. Germline CDR1 and CDR2: PRHDT and FYEKMQ (reference sequence). The CDR3 consists of 13 residues. The CDR3: CASSAAGNQPQHF. The CDR3 DNA is TGTGCCAGCAGCGCCGCGGGGAATCAGCCCCAGCATTTT.

The V gene is TRBV5-1, the J gene TRBJ1-1; possibly TRBD1 for D (6 bases). Trimming took 5 bases from V and 1 from J, leaving 15 bases between them. Germline assignment: CDR1 SGHRS and CDR2 YFSETQ. The CDR3 sequence is 15 residues long. The CDR3 spells CASSRFSGENTEAFF. In DNA form, the CDR3 reads TGCGCCAGCAGTCGGTTTTCAGGGGAGAACACTGAAGCTTTCTTT.

This chain joins TRBV2 and TRBJ2-7; TRBD2 aligns across 11 bases. V lost 6 bases and J lost 2; bases outside the gene matches: 3. Per germline, CDR1 SNHLY and CDR2 FYNNEI. This CDR3 contains 14 residues. As DNA, the CDR3 is TGTGCCAGCAGGCCGGGACTAGCGGCCTACGAGCAGTACTTC. Translated: CASRPGLAAYEQYF.

The chain carries TRBV6-5 and TRBJ1-1, with 7 bases aligning to TRBD1. The germline V gene has CDR1 MNHEY and CDR2 SVGAGI. With 2 bases clipped from V and 3 bases from J, the junction kept 6 bases outside the gene matches. The CDR3 runs to 15 residues. For the CDR3, the DNA is TGTGCCAGCAGTTACGGGACAGCTGCCGACACTGAAGCTTTCTTT. Translated: CASSYGTAADTEAFF.

V and J are TRBV11-2 and TRBJ1-1, with D unclear. CDR1 is SGHAT and CDR2 is FQNNGV in the germline V gene. With 3 bases removed from V and 0 bases from J, the gap between germline ends came to 5 bases. The CDR3 length is 13 residues. CDR3 coding DNA: TGTGCCAGCAGCTTTGCGTTGAACACTGAAGCTTTCTTT. Translating it yields CASSFALNTEAFF.

The genes are TRBV7-9 and TRBJ2-5, with TRBD2 matching over 11 bases. The J segment lost 7 bases and the V segment lost 6 bases, leaving 19 bases of the junction unmatched. Germline V gene sequence: CDR1 SEHNR, CDR2 FQNEAQ (reference sequence). CDR3 length equals 18 residues. The CDR3 spells CASSSAGTSGRVLWTQYF. CDR3 nucleotide sequence: TGTGCCAGCAGTTCCGCGGGGACTAGCGGCCGAGTTTTGTGGACCCAGTACTTC.

The chain employs TRBV23-1 and TRBJ2-7; 8 nucleotides agree with TRBD2. TRBV23-1 is treated as an ORF (open reading frame) with a function not yet certain. The CDR3 has 16 amino acids. Trimming removed 4 bases from V and 1 base from J; junction bases left unmatched: 9. The CDR3 here is CASSRARGGFSYEQYF. The CDR3 DNA sequence: TGCGCCAGCAGTCGCGCCCGGGGGGGGTTTTCCTACGAGCAGTACTTC.

V and J are TRBV28 and TRBJ2-7; TRBD1 matches at 8 bases. Germline V CDR1 and CDR2: MDHEN, SYDVKM. The CDR3 loop spans 14 amino acids. V was clipped by 6 bases and J by 6 bases; unmatched bases: 10. The CDR3: CASSIPGTGPEQYF. The CDR3 DNA reads TGTGCCAGCAGCATACCGGGGACAGGTCCCGAGCAGTACTTC.

This clone has more than one count but fewer than ten. CDR3 sequence (DNA): TGTGCCAGCAGCTCGAATAGGCTGGGGGGGGGCAGAGCTAACTATGGCTACACCTTC. It encodes CASSSNRLGGGRANYGYTF. This chain joins TRBV7-2 and TRBJ1-2; the D gene is possibly TRBD1 (6 bases). The CDR3 totals 19 residues. Germline values: CDR1 SGHTA, CDR2 FQGNSA. Trimming left V 4 bases short and J 0 bases short, with 24 bases between.

The V gene is TRBV20-1, the J gene TRBJ1-6, with TRBD1 matching over 10 bases. Unmatched junction bases numbered 5, after V lost 3 bases and J lost 18 bases. The CDR3 has 11 amino acids. CDR1 is DFQATT and CDR2 is SNEGSKA in the germline V gene (reference sequence). CDR3 region: CSASRQGAPHF. CDR3 coding DNA: TGCAGTGCTAGCCGACAGGGGGCACCCCACTTT.

CDR3 sequence reads: CASGGTGAFSNQPQHF. The CDR3, as DNA: TGTGCCAGCGGCGGGACAGGGGCGTTTAGCAATCAGCCCCAGCATTTT. The rearrangement joins TRBV19 to TRBJ1-5, with 10 bases aligning to TRBD1. The CDR3 covers 16 residues. The V gene end was trimmed by 9 bases and the J gene end by 0 bases; junction bases not matched to a gene: 8. Germline V CDR1 and CDR2: LNHDA, SQIVND (reference sequence).

With regard to this clone: In the same sample, other DNA sequences code for this CDR3. The rearrangement links TRBV28 to TRBJ2-7; TRBD1 matches at 8 bases. The CDR3 spans 13 residues. V shed 9 bases, J shed 3 bases, and the junction held 7 bases outside the gene matches. Germline CDR1 reads MDHEN; CDR2 reads SYDVKM. DNA of the CDR3: TGTGCCAGTTACGGGACAGGCGACTACGAGCAGTACTTC. Protein sequence: CASYGTGDYEQYF.

A single count supports this clone. The chain employs TRBV5-1 and TRBJ1-5; no clear D. This CDR3 spans 13 amino acids. V was cut by 2 bases and J by 3 bases, with 6 bases left in between. The V gene's germline CDR1 is SGHRS and CDR2 YFSETQ. In DNA, the CDR3 is TGCGCCAGCAGCTTCGGGGTCAATCAGCCCCAGCATTTT. It encodes CASSFGVNQPQHF.

This clone has a handful of counts. The sample holds other DNA sequences that translate to the same CDR3. This chain links TRBV2 with TRBJ2-3; 13 bases align to TRBD2. CDR3 length: 14 amino acids. The trim removed 8 bases at V and 2 bases at J, leaving 1 base unmatched. CDR1 is SNHLY and CDR2 is FYNNEI in the germline V gene. The CDR3 coding sequence is TGTGCCAGCGGACTAGCGGGGGTCACAGATACGCAGTATTTT. Protein: CASGLAGVTDTQYF.

The CDR3 DNA is TGTGCCAGCAGCTTAACAGGGGGACTCCGGGAGACCCAGTACTTC. Translating it yields CASSLTGGLRETQYF. V and J are TRBV7-9 and TRBJ2-5; the match to TRBD1 covers 8 bases. This CDR3 comprises 15 residues. Trimming cost V 2 bases and J 5 bases; bases outside gene matches: 7. Looked up from germline, CDR1 is SEHNR and CDR2 is FQNEAQ (reference sequence).

This clone was observed a few times. The V call is TRBV11-2, the J call TRBJ2-7; D perhaps matches TRBD1 (7 bases). Germline CDR1 and CDR2: SGHAT and FQNNGV. The CDR3 is made up of 16 amino acids. The V gene lost 1 base and the J gene lost 1 base, with 14 bases spanning the gap. The CDR3 bases are TGTGCCAGCAGCTTAGGACGCAGGGGGAGGTCCTACGAGCAGTACTTC. Amino acids: CASSLGRRGRSYEQYF.

The chain carries TRBV6-1 and TRBJ1-4; maybe TRBD1 (5 bases). V was shortened by 2 bases and J by 1 base, with 11 bases between the two germline ends. Germline CDR1 is MNHNS and CDR2 is SASEGT. This CDR3 region has 16 residues. Written as DNA, the CDR3 is TGTGCCAGCAGTGAACTCGAGCAGGGAACTAATGAAAAACTGTTTTTT. It translates to CASSELEQGTNEKLFF.

The rearrangement joins TRBV6-1 to TRBJ2-5; D gene ambiguous. There are 13 residues in the CDR3. Trimming shortened V by 5 bases and J by 4 bases, and 11 bases separated the two germline ends. The germline gives CDR1 MNHNS, CDR2 SASEGT. The CDR3 loop reads CASSITIGETQYF. The DNA for the CDR3 is TGTGCCAGCAGTATTACAATTGGAGAGACCCAGTACTTC.

This clone was recorded once. V gene TRBV28 combines with J gene TRBJ1-2; TRBD1 aligns across 12 bases. Germline trimming cut 2 bases from V and 5 bases from J; bases unmatched to any gene: 6. CDR1 MDHEN and CDR2 SYDVKM come from the germline V gene. This CDR3 has 16 residues. The CDR3 DNA reads as TGTGCCAGCAGTTTAGGGGGACAGGGGGCGGGGTATGGCTACACCTTC. Amino acids: CASSLGGQGAGYGYTF.

V usage is TRBV28 and J usage is TRBJ2-7; D may be TRBD2 (5 bases). V lost 5 bases to trimming and J lost 7 bases, with 12 bases between them. The germline CDR1 and CDR2 sequences are MDHEN and SYDVKM. This CDR3 is 12 amino acids long. CDR3 coding DNA: TGTGCCAGCAGTCTCGACGAGCGGGAGCAGTACTTC. It codes for CASSLDEREQYF. The full variable domain, in which reference TRBV28 and TRBJ2-7 provide the parts outside the CDR3, is DVKVTQSSRYLVKRTGEKVFLECVQDMDHENMFWYRQDPGLGLRLIYFSYDVKMKEKGDIPEGYSVSREKKERFSLILESASTNQTSMYLCASSLDEREQYFGPGTRLTVT.

This chain connects TRBV6-1 to TRBJ2-1; 9 bases agree with TRBD2. CDR1 and CDR2 from the germline V gene are MNHNS and SASEGT. The CDR3 spans 14 residues. V lost 7 bases, J lost 7 bases, and 8 bases stayed unmatched. CDR3 region: CASIYSGRSNEQFF. The CDR3 DNA reads TGTGCCAGCATATATAGCGGGAGAAGTAATGAGCAGTTCTTC.